These 30 T cell receptor beta chains share one sample of origin, sequenced in a study of blood T cell repertoires in COVID-19. Clones were sequenced by immunoSEQ multiplex PCR, and TCRdb holds only the in-frame ones, with some missing. This sample yields under 200,000 clones, of which roughly 84% are seen a single time; roughly 9.2% belongs to the top ten. What was sequenced was peripheral blood. The source is a woman of 80 years or more with active or convalescent COVID-19.

Written as DNA, the CDR3 is TGTGCCAGCAAACGGTTGAACACTGAAGCTTTCTTT. Amino acids: CASKRLNTEAFF. The V gene is TRBV6-5, the J gene TRBJ1-1, with D unresolved. The CDR3 is 12 residues long. V dropped 7 bases and J dropped 0 bases, with 6 bases sitting between them. In germline, CDR1 is MNHEY, CDR2 SVGAGI.

The chain combines TRBV3-1 (or the pseudogene TRBV3-2) with TRBJ2-3; no reliable D call. Trimming pared 4 bases from V and 6 bases from J, leaving 5 bases between. From germline, CDR1 is LGHDT and CDR2 YNNKEL (reference sequence). This CDR3 has 11 amino acids. CDR3 nucleotide sequence: TGTGCCAGCAGCCTCGAGGATACGCAGTATTTT. Translating gives CASSLEDTQYF.

The chain has TRBV3-1 (or the pseudogene TRBV3-2) and TRBJ2-5; 8 positions agree with TRBD2. Trimming took 2 bases from V and 4 from J; bases not matched to a gene: 6. The CDR3 runs 15 residues. Per germline, CDR1 LGHDT and CDR2 YNNKEL (reference sequence). In nucleotides, the CDR3 is TGTGCCAGCAGCCAACGGCGGGGGGATTCAGAGACCCAGTACTTC. Translation gives CASSQRRGDSETQYF.

The chain carries TRBV7-2 and TRBJ2-1; the match to TRBD1 covers 8 bases. CDR1 is SGHTA, CDR2 FQGNSA, per germline. The CDR3 is 15 amino acids. Trimming at V came to 4 bases and at J to 4 bases, leaving 6 bases not matched to a gene. CDR3: CASSSQGAEYNEQFF. For the CDR3, the DNA is TGTGCCAGCAGCTCTCAGGGGGCGGAATACAATGAGCAGTTCTTC. Using reference TRBV7-2 and TRBJ2-1 for the parts outside the CDR3, the full variable domain is GAGVSQSPSNKVTEKGKDVELRCDPISGHTALYWYRQSLGQGLEFLIYFQGNSAPDKSGLPSDRFSAERTGGSVSTLTIQRTQQEDSAVYLCASSSQGAEYNEQFFGPGTRLTVL.

This chain links TRBV5-1 with TRBJ2-7, with TRBD1 matching 10 bases. V was clipped by 7 bases and J by 5 bases; unmatched bases: 9. The CDR3 extends over 14 amino acids. Per germline, CDR1 SGHRS and CDR2 YFSETQ. CDR3 residues: CASSVFGTGDEQYF. As DNA, the CDR3 is TGCGCCAGCTCCGTATTCGGGACAGGGGACGAGCAGTACTTC.

This clone was observed once. The chain carries TRBV5-5 and TRBJ1-5; 10 nucleotides align to TRBD1. The CDR3 has 14 amino acids. Germline V gene lookup returns CDR1 SGHKS and CDR2 YYEKEE (reference sequence). The ends lost 5 bases at V and 6 bases at J; junction bases unmatched: 5. The CDR3 sequence is CASSLDRGPQPQHF. For the CDR3, the DNA is TGTGCCAGCAGTCTAGACAGGGGGCCTCAGCCCCAGCATTTT.

The rearrangement links TRBV9 to TRBJ2-2; 7 bases line up with TRBD1. After removal of 6 bases from V and 0 bases from J, the junction contained 5 bases not matched to a gene. Germline V CDR1 and CDR2: SGDLS, YYNGEE. This CDR3 comprises 15 residues. CDR3 DNA: TGTGCCAGCACCCAGGGACAGACGAACACCGGGGAGCTGTTTTTT. Its translation is CASTQGQTNTGELFF.

Only one count was recorded for this clone. The rearrangement links TRBV12-5 to TRBJ2-7; the match to TRBD1 covers 9 bases. CDR1 and CDR2 (germline): LGHNT, FRNRAP. This CDR3 is 16 amino acids long. Unmatched junction bases numbered 13, after V lost 4 bases and J lost 6 bases. CDR3 sequence reads: CASGWDLRTGVGEQYF. The CDR3 DNA follows: TGTGCTAGTGGTTGGGATTTAAGGACAGGGGTCGGCGAGCAGTACTTC.

The chain combines TRBV6-5 with TRBJ2-2, with TRBD1 identical over 9 bases. Trimming at V came to 0 bases and at J to 7 bases, leaving 6 bases not matched to a gene. The germline V gene encodes CDR1 MNHEY and CDR2 SVGAGI. The CDR3 runs to 16 residues. This CDR3 is CASSYSGQGSIGELFF. The DNA of the CDR3 is TGTGCCAGCAGTTACTCAGGACAGGGGAGTATCGGGGAGCTGTTTTTT.

The chain recombines TRBV9 with TRBJ2-3; 12 nucleotides line up with TRBD2. CDR1 and CDR2 from the germline V gene are SGDLS and YYNGEE. This CDR3 contains 17 residues. Trimming cost V 3 bases and J 3 bases; bases outside gene matches: 8. This chain's CDR3 is CASSGPSGTSGTDTQYF. The DNA of the CDR3 is TGTGCCAGCAGCGGACCGTCCGGGACTAGCGGGACAGATACGCAGTATTTT.

The rearrangement links TRBV5-1 to TRBJ2-2, with D possibly being TRBD2 (6 bases). Germline values: CDR1 SGHRS, CDR2 YFSETQ. The CDR3 runs to 14 residues. V gave up 5 bases and J gave up 4 bases, with 12 bases separating them. The DNA for the CDR3 is TGCGCCAGCAGTCCGGGACTGGGCACCGGGGAGCTGTTTTTT. This sequence encodes CASSPGLGTGELFF.

This chain connects TRBV19 to TRBJ2-7; perhaps TRBD1 as D (6 bases). V was trimmed by 8 bases and J by 2 bases, leaving 13 bases between them. The CDR3 is 13 amino acids. Germline lookup yields CDR1 LNHDA and CDR2 SQIVND (reference sequence). The CDR3 spells CASRGDKTYEQYF. The CDR3 coding sequence is TGTGCCAGTCGAGGGGACAAGACCTACGAGCAGTACTTC.

CDR3 in DNA: TGCGCCAGGGGACTAGCCTACCACGAGCAGTACTTC. It yields the protein CARGLAYHEQYF. The chain links TRBV4-3 to TRBJ2-7, with 9 bases fitting TRBD2. The J segment lost 5 bases and the V segment lost 9 bases, leaving 5 bases of the junction unmatched. This CDR3 has 12 residues. The germline CDR1 and CDR2 sequences are LGHNA and YSLEER.

This clone was seen a few times. The rearrangement joins TRBV9 to TRBJ1-3; D is perhaps TRBD1 (5 bases). Germline-derived CDR1 and CDR2 are SGDLS and YYNGEE. V lost 0 bases and J 4 bases, leaving 14 bases between the germline ends. The CDR3 consists of 16 residues. The CDR3 sequence: CASSVAGTPAGNTIYF. The CDR3 nucleotides read TGTGCCAGCAGCGTAGCTGGGACTCCGGCCGGAAACACCATATATTTT.

The V call is TRBV29-1, the J call TRBJ1-2; TRBD1 matches at 7 bases. This CDR3 has 12 residues. Unmatched junction bases numbered 6, after V lost 5 bases and J lost 6 bases. In germline, CDR1 is SQVTM, CDR2 ANQGSEA. The CDR3 DNA reads TGCAGCGTTCAGGGGGGCTTGGATGGCTACACCTTC. The encoded protein is CSVQGGLDGYTF.

CDR3 coding DNA: TGTGCCAGCTCACAAGGACAGGGTCAATCCTACGAGCAGTACTTC. This gives the protein CASSQGQGQSYEQYF. This chain uses TRBV18 with TRBJ2-7; TRBD1 aligns across 8 bases. The germline V gene has CDR1 KGHSH and CDR2 LQKENI. The CDR3 runs 15 residues. Unmatched junction bases numbered 6, after V lost 4 bases and J lost 1 base. The variable domain in full, completed from reference TRBV18 and TRBJ2-7, reads NAGVMQNPRHLVRRRGQEARLRCSPMKGHSHVYWYRQLPEEGLKFMVYLQKENIIDESGMPKERFSAEFPKEGPSILRIQQVVRGDSAAYFCASSQGQGQSYEQYFGPGTRLTVT.

The chain links TRBV3-1 (or the pseudogene TRBV3-2) to TRBJ1-3; 9 bases align to TRBD1. Germline values: CDR1 LGHDT, CDR2 YNNKEL (reference sequence). V was pared by 2 bases and J by 0 bases, with 11 bases of the junction left unmatched. The CDR3 covers 19 residues. The CDR3 sequence: CASSQRSGTGFFSGNTIYF. For the CDR3, the DNA is TGTGCCAGCAGCCAACGTTCCGGGACAGGGTTCTTCTCTGGAAACACCATATATTTT.

This sequence joins TRBV2 and TRBJ2-1; TRBD2 matches at 15 bases. Losses at the gene ends were 8 bases for V and 7 bases for J; bases not matched to a gene: 12. This CDR3 has 17 amino acids. Germline V CDR1 and CDR2: SNHLY, FYNNEI. CDR3 bases: TGTGCCAGCCTTTCGGGACTAGCGGGGGGTTTGGGGAATGAGCAGTTCTTC. It specifies CASLSGLAGGLGNEQFF.

This chain connects TRBV19 to TRBJ1-5, with 8 bases identical to TRBD1. J gave up 4 bases and V 6 bases, and 8 bases lay outside the gene matches. CDR1 and CDR2 (germline): LNHDA, SQIVND (reference sequence). The CDR3 extends over 15 amino acids. The CDR3 is CASSSGTGINQPQHF. The CDR3 nucleotides are TGTGCCAGTAGCTCCGGGACAGGAATTAATCAGCCCCAGCATTTT.

The chain employs TRBV18 and TRBJ1-4, with 7 bases fitting TRBD1. V lost 1 base and J lost 7; bases outside the gene matches: 6. CDR3 length equals 15 residues. The germline V gene encodes CDR1 KGHSH and CDR2 LQKENI. The CDR3 reads CASSPLVGTVEKLFF. CDR3 DNA: TGTGCCAGCTCACCACTCGTAGGGACAGTTGAAAAACTGTTTTTT.

This clone showed up just once. The chain links TRBV7-9 to TRBJ1-1; no clear D gene. This CDR3 region has 15 residues. CDR1 and CDR2 (germline): SEHNR, FQNEAQ (reference sequence). V lost 0 bases and J 4 bases, leaving 12 bases between the germline ends. The CDR3 nucleotides are TGTGCCAGCAGCTTAGCAGGGCGGGATGTCACTGAAGCTTTCTTT. It yields the protein CASSLAGRDVTEAFF.

This chain connects TRBV27 to TRBJ2-3; TRBD2 aligns across 8 bases. The germline CDR1 and CDR2 sequences are MNHEY and SMNVEV (reference sequence). The J segment lost 2 bases and the V segment lost 4 bases, leaving 8 bases of the junction unmatched. CDR3 length: 16 amino acids. The CDR3 here is CASSSVAGTNTDTQYF. CDR3 DNA sequence: TGTGCCAGCAGTTCCGTAGCGGGGACGAACACAGATACGCAGTATTTT.

This chain connects TRBV7-3 to TRBJ2-3, with 7 nucleotides matching TRBD2. CDR1 SGHTA and CDR2 FQGTGA come from the germline V gene. V shed 5 bases and J 0 bases; nucleotides not matched to a gene: 5. CDR3 size: 15 residues. CDR3 residues: CASSPAGWSTDTQYF. The CDR3 DNA is TGTGCCAGCAGCCCAGCGGGGTGGAGCACAGATACGCAGTATTTT.

The chain joins TRBV19 to TRBJ1-6, with D unclear. The CDR3 contains 12 residues. Trimming pared 9 bases from V and 10 bases from J, leaving 13 bases between. CDR1 LNHDA and CDR2 SQIVND come from the germline V gene (reference sequence). CDR3 loop: CASAVPSSPLHF. The CDR3 DNA sequence: TGTGCCAGCGCCGTTCCTAGCTCACCCCTCCACTTT.

V and J are TRBV11-3 and TRBJ1-4, with TRBD1 identical over 10 bases. The germline V gene encodes CDR1 SGHNT and CDR2 YENEEA. CDR3 length equals 14 residues. V was pared by 4 bases and J by 7 bases, with 3 bases of the junction left unmatched. Here the CDR3 reads CASSSDRGPEKLFF. The CDR3 coding sequence is TGTGCCAGCAGCTCCGACAGGGGGCCTGAAAAACTGTTTTTT.

This clone was detected a few times. The chain couples TRBV20-1 to TRBJ2-1, with TRBD2 matching 9 bases. Germline assignment: CDR1 DFQATT and CDR2 SNEGSKA (reference sequence). This CDR3 has 16 residues. V shed 3 bases, J shed 0 bases, and the junction held 6 bases outside the gene matches. Here the CDR3 reads CSASISGGFSYNEQFF. CDR3 DNA sequence: TGCAGTGCTAGTATTAGCGGGGGCTTCTCCTACAATGAGCAGTTCTTC.

This clone was seen only once. The chain has TRBV7-3 and TRBJ2-2, with D uncertain. Trimming shortened V by 5 bases and J by 5 bases, and 6 bases separated the two germline ends. Germline values: CDR1 SGHTA, CDR2 FQGTGA. This CDR3 has 12 residues. For the CDR3, the DNA is TGTGCCAGCAGCGTCCTAACCGGGGAGCTGTTTTTT. This sequence encodes CASSVLTGELFF.

J is TRBJ1-2 and V is TRBV11-3, with D perhaps TRBD1 (5 bases). The CDR3 sequence is 14 residues long. Trimming cost V 4 bases and J 6 bases, with 15 bases left between them. From germline, CDR1 is SGHNT and CDR2 YENEEA. The CDR3 DNA follows: TGTGCCAGCAGCTCCCGGGGGTTTCAGGATGGCTACACCTTC. It translates to CASSSRGFQDGYTF.

The chain is built from TRBV10-3 and TRBJ1-4; 7 bases are shared with TRBD1. With 6 bases clipped from V and 8 bases from J, the junction kept 6 bases outside the gene matches. The CDR3 sequence is 13 residues long. The germline V gene has CDR1 ENHRY and CDR2 SYGVKD. The chain's CDR3 is CAIRRGQGEKLFF. For the CDR3, the DNA is TGTGCCATCAGGAGGGGGCAAGGAGAAAAACTGTTTTTT.

This chain links TRBV7-2 with TRBJ2-1, with 9 bases identical to TRBD1. The CDR3 spans 15 residues. Germline values: CDR1 SGHTA, CDR2 FQGNSA. V lost 5 bases to trimming and J lost 5 bases; unmatched junction nucleotides: 7. CDR3 protein: CASSRTGGQDNEQFF. CDR3 coding DNA: TGTGCCAGCAGCCGCACAGGGGGCCAGGACAATGAGCAGTTCTTC.